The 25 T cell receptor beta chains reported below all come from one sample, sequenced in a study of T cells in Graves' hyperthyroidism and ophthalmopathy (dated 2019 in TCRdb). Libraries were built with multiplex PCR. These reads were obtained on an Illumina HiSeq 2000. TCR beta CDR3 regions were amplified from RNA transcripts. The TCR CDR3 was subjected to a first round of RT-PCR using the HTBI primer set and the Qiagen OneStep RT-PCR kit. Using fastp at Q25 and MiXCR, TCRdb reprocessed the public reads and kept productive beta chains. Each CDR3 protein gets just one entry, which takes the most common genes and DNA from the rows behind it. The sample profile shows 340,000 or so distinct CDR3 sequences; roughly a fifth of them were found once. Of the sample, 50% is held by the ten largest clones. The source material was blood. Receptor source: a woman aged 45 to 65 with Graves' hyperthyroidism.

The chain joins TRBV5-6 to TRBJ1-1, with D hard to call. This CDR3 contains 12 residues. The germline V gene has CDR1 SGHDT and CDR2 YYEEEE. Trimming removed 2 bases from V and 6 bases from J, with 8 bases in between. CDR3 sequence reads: CASSFSISEAFF. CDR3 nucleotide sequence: TGTGCCAGCAGCTTTAGTATATCTGAAGCTTTCTTT.

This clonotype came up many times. CDR3 in amino acids: CAWSVVRATNEKLFF. CDR3 sequence (DNA): TGTGCCTGGAGTGTTGTTAGAGCAACTAATGAAAAACTGTTTTTT. The J gene is TRBJ1-4, the V gene TRBV30; no reliable D call. Trimming pared 0 bases from V and 0 bases from J, leaving 8 bases between. CDR1 and CDR2 (germline): GTSNPN, SVGIG (reference sequence). This CDR3 contains 15 residues.

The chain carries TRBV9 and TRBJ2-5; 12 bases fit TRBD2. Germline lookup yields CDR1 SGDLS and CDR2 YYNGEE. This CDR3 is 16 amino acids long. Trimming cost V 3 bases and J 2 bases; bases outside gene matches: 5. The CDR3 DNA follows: TGTGCCAGCAGCGCACCTAGCGGGAGGGGACAAGAGACCCAGTACTTC. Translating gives CASSAPSGRGQETQYF.

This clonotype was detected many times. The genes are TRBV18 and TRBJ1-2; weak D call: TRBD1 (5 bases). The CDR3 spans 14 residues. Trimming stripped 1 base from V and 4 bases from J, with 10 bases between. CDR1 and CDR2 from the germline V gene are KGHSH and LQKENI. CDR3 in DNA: TGTGCCAGCTCACCACTAGACAGCTCCTATGGCTACACCTTC. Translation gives CASSPLDSSYGYTF.

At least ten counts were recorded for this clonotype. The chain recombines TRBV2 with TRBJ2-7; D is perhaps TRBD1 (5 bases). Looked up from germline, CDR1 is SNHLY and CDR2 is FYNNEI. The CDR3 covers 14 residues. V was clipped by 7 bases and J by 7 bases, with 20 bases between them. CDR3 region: CASNFLKGDTEQYF. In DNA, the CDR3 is TGTGCCAGCAACTTCTTGAAAGGGGATACGGAGCAGTACTTC.

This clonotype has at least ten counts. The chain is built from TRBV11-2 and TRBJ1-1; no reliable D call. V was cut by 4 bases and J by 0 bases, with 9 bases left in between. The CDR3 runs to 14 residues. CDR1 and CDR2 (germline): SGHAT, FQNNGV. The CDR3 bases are TGTGCCAGCAGCTACCGGGAGATGAACACTGAAGCTTTCTTT. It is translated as CASSYREMNTEAFF.

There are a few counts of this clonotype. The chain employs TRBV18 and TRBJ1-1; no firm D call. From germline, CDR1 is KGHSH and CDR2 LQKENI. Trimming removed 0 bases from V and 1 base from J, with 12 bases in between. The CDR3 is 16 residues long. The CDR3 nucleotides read TGTGCCAGCTCACCACCTGTACATGGGCGGAACACTGAAGCTTTCTTT. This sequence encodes CASSPPVHGRNTEAFF. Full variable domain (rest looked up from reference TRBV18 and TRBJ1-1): NAGVMQNPRHLVRRRGQEARLRCSPMKGHSHVYWYRQLPEEGLKFMVYLQKENIIDESGMPKERFSAEFPKEGPSILRIQQVVRGDSAAYFCASSPPVHGRNTEAFFGQGTRLTVV.

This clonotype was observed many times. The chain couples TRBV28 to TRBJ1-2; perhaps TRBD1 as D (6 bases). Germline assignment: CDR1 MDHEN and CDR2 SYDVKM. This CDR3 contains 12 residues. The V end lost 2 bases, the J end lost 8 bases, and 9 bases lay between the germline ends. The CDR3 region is CASSLPGVGYTF. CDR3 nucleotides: TGTGCCAGCAGTTTACCAGGGGTGGGCTACACCTTC.

As DNA, the CDR3 is TGTGCCACCATAAACAGGGGCTTCATGAACACTGAAGCTTTCTTT. It translates to CATINRGFMNTEAFF. The chain couples TRBV19 to TRBJ1-1; 7 bases are a match to TRBD1. The germline V gene has CDR1 LNHDA and CDR2 SQIVND (reference sequence). The CDR3 extends over 15 amino acids. V lost 10 bases to trimming and J lost 0 bases; unmatched junction nucleotides: 11. Using reference TRBV19 and TRBJ1-1 for the parts outside the CDR3, the full variable domain is DGGITQSPKYLFRKEGQNVTLSCEQNLNHDAMYWYRQDPGQGLRLIYYSQIVNDFQKGDIAEGYSVSREKKESFPLTVTSAQKNPTAFYLCATINRGFMNTEAFFGQGTRLTVV.

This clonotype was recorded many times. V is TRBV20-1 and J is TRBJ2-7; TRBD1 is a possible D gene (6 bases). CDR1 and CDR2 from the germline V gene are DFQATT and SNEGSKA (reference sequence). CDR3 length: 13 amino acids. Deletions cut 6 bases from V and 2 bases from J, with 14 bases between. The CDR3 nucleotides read TGCAGTGCCACTCAGGGGTTTACCTACGAGCAGTACTTC. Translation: CSATQGFTYEQYF.

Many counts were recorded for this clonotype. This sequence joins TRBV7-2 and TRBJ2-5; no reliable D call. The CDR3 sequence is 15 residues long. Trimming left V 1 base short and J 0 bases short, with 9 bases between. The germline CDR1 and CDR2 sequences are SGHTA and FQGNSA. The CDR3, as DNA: TGTGCCAGCAGCTTAGGAAGGGAACACCAAGAGACCCAGTACTTC. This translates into CASSLGREHQETQYF.

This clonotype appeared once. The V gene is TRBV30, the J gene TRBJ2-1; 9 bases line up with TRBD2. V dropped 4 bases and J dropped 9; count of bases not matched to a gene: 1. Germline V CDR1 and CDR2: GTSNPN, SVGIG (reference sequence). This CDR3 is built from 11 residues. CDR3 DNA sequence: TGTGCCTGGACACTAGCGGGTGAGCAGTTCTTC. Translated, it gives CAWTLAGEQFF.

CDR3 residues: CASRGGVSYEQYF. The CDR3 DNA sequence: TGTGCCAGCAGAGGAGGGGTCTCCTACGAGCAGTACTTC. The chain has TRBV6-1 and TRBJ2-7; D possibly corresponds to TRBD2 (6 bases). The length of the CDR3 is 13 residues. Germline assignment: CDR1 MNHNS and CDR2 SASEGT. The ends were cut back, 6 bases at V and 0 bases at J, with 9 bases in the middle.

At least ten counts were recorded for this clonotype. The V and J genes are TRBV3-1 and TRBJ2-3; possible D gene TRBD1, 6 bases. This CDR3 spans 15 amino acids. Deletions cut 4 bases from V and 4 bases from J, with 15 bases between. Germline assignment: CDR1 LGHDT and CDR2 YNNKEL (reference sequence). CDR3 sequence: CASSPGQSDADTQYF. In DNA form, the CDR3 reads TGTGCCAGCAGCCCCGGACAGTCAGACGCAGATACGCAGTATTTT.

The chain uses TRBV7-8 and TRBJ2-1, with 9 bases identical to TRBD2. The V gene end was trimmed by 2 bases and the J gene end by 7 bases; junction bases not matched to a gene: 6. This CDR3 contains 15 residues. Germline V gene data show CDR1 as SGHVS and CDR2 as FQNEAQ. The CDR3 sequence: CASSLLAGPRNEQFF. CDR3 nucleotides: TGTGCCAGCAGCTTACTAGCGGGGCCGCGGAATGAGCAGTTCTTC.

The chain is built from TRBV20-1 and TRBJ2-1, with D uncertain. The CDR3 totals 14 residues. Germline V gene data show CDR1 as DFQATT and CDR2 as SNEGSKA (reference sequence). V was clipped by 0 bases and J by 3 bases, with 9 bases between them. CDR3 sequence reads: CSARESAIYNEQFF. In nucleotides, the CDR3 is TGCAGTGCTAGAGAGTCAGCGATCTACAATGAGCAGTTCTTC.

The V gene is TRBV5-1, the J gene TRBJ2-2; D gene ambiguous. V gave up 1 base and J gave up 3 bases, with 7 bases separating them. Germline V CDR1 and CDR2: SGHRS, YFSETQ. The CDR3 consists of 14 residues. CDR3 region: CASSLHQDTGELFF. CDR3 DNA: TGCGCCAGCAGCTTGCATCAAGACACCGGGGAGCTGTTTTTT.

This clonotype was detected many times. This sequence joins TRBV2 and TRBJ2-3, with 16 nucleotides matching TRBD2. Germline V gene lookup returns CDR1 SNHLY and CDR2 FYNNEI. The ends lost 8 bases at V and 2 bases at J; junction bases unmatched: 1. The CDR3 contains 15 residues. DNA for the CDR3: TGTGCCAGCGGGACTAGCGGGGGGGCCACAGATACGCAGTATTTT. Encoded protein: CASGTSGGATDTQYF.

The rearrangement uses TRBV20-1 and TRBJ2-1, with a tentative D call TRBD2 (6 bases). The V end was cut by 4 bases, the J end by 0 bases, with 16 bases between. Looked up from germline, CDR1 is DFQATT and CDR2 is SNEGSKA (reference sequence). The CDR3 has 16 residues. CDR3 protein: CSATPVADSSYNEQFF. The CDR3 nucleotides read TGCAGTGCTACCCCAGTAGCGGATAGCTCCTACAATGAGCAGTTCTTC.

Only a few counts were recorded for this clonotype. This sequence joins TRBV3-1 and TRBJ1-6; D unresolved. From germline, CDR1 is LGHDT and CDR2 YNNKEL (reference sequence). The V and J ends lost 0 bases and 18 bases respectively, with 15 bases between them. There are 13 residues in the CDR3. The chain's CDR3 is CASSQDSRAVPHF. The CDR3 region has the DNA TGTGCCAGCAGCCAAGATAGTAGGGCGGTTCCCCACTTT.

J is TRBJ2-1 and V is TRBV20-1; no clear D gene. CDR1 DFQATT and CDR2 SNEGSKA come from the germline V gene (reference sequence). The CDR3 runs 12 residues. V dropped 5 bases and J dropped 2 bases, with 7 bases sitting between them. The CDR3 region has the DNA TGCAGTGCTCCTGACACCTACAATGAGCAGTTCTTC. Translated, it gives CSAPDTYNEQFF.

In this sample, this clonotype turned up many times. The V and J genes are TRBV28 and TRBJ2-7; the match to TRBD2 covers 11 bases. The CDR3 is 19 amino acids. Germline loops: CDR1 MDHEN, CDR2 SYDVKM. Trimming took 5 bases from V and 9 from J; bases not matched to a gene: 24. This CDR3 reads CASSLPGLPPWVAGGAQYF. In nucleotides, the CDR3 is TGTGCCAGCAGTCTCCCAGGATTGCCCCCGTGGGTAGCGGGGGGGGCGCAGTACTTC.

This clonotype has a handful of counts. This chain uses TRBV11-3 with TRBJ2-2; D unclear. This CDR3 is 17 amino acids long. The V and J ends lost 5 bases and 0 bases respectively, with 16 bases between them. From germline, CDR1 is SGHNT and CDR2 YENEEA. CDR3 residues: CASSLRPLAPNTGELFF. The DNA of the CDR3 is TGTGCCAGCAGCCTTCGCCCATTGGCCCCGAACACCGGGGAGCTGTTTTTT.

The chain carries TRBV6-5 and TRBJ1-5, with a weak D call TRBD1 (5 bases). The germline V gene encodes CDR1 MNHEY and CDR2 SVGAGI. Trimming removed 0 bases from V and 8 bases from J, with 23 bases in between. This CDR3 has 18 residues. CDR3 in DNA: TGTGCCAGCAGTTACTCGAATCAAAGTAGGGGTACCCATAAGCCCCAGCATTTT. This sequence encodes CASSYSNQSRGTHKPQHF.

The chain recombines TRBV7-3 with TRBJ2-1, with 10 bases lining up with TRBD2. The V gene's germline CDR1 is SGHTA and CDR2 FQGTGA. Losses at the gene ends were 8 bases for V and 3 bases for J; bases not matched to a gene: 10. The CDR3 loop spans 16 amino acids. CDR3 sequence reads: CASGGLLAGHYNEQFF. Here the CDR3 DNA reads TGTGCCAGCGGCGGCCTACTAGCGGGACACTACAATGAGCAGTTCTTC.